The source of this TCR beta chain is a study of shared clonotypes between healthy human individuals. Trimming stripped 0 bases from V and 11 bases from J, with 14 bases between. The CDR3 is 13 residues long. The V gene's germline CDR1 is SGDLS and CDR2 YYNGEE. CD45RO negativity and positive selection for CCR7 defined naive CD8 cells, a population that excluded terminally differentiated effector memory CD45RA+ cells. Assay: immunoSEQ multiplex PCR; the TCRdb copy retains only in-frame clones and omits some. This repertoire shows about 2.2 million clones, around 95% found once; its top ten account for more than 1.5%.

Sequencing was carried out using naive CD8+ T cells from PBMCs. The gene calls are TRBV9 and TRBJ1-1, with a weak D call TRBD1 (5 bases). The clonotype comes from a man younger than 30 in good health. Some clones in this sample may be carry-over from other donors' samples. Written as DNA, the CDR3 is TGTGCCAGCAGCGTAGAGGGGATGTCTAAGGCTTTCTTT. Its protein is CASSVEGMSKAFF.